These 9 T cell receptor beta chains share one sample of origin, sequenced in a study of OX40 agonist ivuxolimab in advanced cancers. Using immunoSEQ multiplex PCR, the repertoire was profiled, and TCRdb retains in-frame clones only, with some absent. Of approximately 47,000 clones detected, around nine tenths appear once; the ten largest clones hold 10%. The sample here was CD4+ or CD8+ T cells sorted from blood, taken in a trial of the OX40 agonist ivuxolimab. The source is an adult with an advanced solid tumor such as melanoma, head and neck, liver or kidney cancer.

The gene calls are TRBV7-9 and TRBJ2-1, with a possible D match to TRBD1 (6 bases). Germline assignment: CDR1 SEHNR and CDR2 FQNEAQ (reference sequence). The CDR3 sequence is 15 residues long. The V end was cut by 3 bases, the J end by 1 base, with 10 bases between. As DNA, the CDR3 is TGTGCCAGCAGCTTCCTCGGACAGTCCTACAATGAGCAGTTCTTC. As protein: CASSFLGQSYNEQFF.

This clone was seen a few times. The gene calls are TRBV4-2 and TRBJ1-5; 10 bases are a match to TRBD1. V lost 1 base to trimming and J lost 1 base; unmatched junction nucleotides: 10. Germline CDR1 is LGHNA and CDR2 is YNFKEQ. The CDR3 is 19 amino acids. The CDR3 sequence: CASSQAGTGEWFSNQPQHF. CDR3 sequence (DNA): TGTGCCAGCAGCCAAGCCGGGACAGGGGAATGGTTCAGCAATCAGCCCCAGCATTTT.

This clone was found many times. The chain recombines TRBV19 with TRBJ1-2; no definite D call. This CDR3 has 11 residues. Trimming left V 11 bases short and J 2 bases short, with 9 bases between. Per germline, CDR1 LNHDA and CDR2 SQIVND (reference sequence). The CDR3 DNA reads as TGTGCCTGTTCGAACAACTATGGCTACACCTTC. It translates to CACSNNYGYTF.

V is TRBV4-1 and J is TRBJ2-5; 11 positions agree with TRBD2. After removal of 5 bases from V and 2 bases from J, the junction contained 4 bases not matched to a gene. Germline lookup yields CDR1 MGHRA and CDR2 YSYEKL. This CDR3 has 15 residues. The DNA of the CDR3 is TGCGCCAGCAGCTCGACTAGCGGGGAACAAGAGACCCAGTACTTC. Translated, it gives CASSSTSGEQETQYF.

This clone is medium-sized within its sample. CDR3 sequence: CASSEVSAPVYGYTF. CDR3 bases: TGTGCCAGCAGTGAAGTGTCAGCCCCCGTCTATGGCTACACCTTC. The chain links TRBV2 to TRBJ1-2; D remains ambiguous. V was trimmed by 1 base and J by 4 bases, leaving 13 bases between them. This CDR3 is built from 15 residues. From germline, CDR1 is SNHLY and CDR2 FYNNEI.

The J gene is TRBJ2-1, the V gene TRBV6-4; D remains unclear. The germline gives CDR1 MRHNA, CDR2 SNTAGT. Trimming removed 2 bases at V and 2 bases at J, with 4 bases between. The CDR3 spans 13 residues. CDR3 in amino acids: CASSDRPYNEQFF. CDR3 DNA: TGTGCCAGCAGTGACAGACCCTACAATGAGCAGTTCTTC.

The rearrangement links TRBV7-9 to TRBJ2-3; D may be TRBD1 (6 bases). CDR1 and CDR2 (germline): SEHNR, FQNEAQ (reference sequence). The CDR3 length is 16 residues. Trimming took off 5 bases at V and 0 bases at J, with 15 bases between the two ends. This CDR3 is CASSAWTAPSTDTQYF. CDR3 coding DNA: TGTGCCAGCAGCGCTTGGACAGCTCCTAGCACAGATACGCAGTATTTT. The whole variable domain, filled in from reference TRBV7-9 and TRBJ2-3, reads DTGVSQNPRHKITKRGQNVTFRCDPISEHNRLYWYRQTLGQGPEFLTYFQNEAQLEKSRLLSDRFSAERPKGSFSTLEIQRTEQGDSAMYLCASSAWTAPSTDTQYFGPGTRLTVL.

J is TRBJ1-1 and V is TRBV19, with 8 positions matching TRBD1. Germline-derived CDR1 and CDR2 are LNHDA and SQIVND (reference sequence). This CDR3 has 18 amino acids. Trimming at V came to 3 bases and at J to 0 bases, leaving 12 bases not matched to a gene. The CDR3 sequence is CASSIPPGQGAMNTEAFF. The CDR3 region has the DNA TGTGCCAGTAGTATCCCCCCAGGGCAGGGGGCAATGAACACTGAAGCTTTCTTT.

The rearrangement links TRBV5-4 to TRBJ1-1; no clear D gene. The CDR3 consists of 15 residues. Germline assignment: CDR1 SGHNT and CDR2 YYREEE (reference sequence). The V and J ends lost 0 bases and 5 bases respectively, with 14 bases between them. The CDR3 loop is CASSLGEGVVTEAFF. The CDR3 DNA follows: TGTGCCAGCAGCTTGGGAGAGGGCGTAGTTACTGAAGCTTTCTTT.